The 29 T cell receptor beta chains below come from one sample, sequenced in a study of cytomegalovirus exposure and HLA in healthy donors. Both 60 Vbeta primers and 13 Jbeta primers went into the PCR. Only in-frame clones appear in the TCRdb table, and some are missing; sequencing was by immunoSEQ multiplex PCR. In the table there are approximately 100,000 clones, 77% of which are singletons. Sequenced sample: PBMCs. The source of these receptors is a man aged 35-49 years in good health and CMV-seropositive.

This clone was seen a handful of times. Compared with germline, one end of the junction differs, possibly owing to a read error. This chain's CDR3 is CSSSLNVGAQYF. The CDR3 DNA follows: TGTTCCAGCAGCTTAAACGTGGGCGCGCAGTACTTC. The V call is TRBV7-9, the J call TRBJ2-7; no definite D call. CDR1 SEHNR and CDR2 FQNEAQ come from the germline V gene (reference sequence). This CDR3 contains 12 residues.

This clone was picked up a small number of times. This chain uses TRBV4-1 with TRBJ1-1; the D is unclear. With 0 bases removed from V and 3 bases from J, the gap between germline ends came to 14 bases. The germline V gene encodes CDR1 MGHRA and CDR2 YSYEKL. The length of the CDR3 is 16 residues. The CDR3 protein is CASSQDQAVRDTEAFF. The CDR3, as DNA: TGCGCCAGCAGCCAAGATCAAGCAGTTCGGGACACTGAAGCTTTCTTT.

CDR3 sequence (DNA): TGTGCCACCAGCAGAGTCTGGCAGGGTCAAGAGACCCAGTACTTC. This encodes CATSRVWQGQETQYF. The rearrangement links TRBV15 to TRBJ2-5; weak D call: TRBD1 (5 bases). The CDR3 covers 15 residues. Between the trimmed V and J ends, which lost 1 base and 2 bases, there was a span of 11 bases. In germline, CDR1 is LNHNV, CDR2 YYDKDF (reference sequence). The full variable domain, completed using reference TRBV15 and TRBJ2-5, is DAMVIQNPRYQVTQFGKPVTLSCSQTLNHNVMYWYQQKSSQAPKLLFHYYDKDFNNEADTPDNFQSRRPNTSFCFLDIRSPGLGDTAMYLCATSRVWQGQETQYFGPGTRLLVL.

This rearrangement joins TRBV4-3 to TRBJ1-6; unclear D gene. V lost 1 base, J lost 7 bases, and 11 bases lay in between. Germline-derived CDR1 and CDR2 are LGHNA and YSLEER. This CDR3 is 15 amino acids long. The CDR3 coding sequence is TGCGCCAGCAGCCAAGCCCGCGTTTTAAATTCACCCCTCCACTTT. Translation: CASSQARVLNSPLHF.

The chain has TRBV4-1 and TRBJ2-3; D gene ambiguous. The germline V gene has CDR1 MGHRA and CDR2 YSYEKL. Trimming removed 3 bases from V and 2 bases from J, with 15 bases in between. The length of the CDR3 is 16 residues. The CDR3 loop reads CASSHKPLDTTDTQYF. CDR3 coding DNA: TGCGCCAGCAGCCATAAACCGCTAGATACCACAGATACGCAGTATTTT.

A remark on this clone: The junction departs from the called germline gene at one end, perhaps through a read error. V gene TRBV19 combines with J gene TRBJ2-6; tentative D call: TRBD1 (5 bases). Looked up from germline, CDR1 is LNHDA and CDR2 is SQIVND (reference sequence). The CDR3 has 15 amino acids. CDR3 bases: TGTGCTAGTAGTTCAGAAAACTCTGGGGCCAACGGCCTGACTTTC. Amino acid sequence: CASSSENSGANGLTF.

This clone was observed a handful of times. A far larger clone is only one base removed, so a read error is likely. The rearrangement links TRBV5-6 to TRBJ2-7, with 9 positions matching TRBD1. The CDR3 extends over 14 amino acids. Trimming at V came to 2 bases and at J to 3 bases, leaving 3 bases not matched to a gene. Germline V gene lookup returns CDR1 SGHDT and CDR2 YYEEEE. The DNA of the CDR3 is TGTGCCAGCAGCTTTGGGGACAGGGTCTACGAGCAGTACTTC. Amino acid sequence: CASSFGDRVYEQYF.

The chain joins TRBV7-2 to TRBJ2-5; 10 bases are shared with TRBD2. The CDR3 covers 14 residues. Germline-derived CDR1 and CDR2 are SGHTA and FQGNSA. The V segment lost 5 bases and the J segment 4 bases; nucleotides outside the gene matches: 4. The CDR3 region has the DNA TGTGCCAGCAGCGAAGCGGGGGGGCCAGAGACCCAGTACTTC. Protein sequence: CASSEAGGPETQYF.

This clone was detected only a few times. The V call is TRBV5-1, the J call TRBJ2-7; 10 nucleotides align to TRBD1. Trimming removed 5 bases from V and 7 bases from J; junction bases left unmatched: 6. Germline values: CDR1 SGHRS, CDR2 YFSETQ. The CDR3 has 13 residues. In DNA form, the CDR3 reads TGCGCCAGCAGACCGACAGGGGGCGGGGAGCAGTACTTC. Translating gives CASRPTGGGEQYF.

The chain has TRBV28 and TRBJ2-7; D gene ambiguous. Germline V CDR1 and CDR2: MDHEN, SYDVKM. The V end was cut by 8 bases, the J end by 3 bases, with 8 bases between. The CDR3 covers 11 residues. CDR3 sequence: CASYSLYEQYF. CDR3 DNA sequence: TGTGCCAGCTACAGCCTCTACGAGCAGTACTTC.

The CDR3 DNA follows: TGTGCCAGCAGTGCCTCCGGGACAGACAGCTCCTACGAGCAGTACTTC. It encodes CASSASGTDSSYEQYF. V usage is TRBV27 and J usage is TRBJ2-7, with TRBD1 matching over 7 bases. V shed 5 bases and J 0 bases; nucleotides not matched to a gene: 10. The CDR3 has 16 residues. Germline CDR1 reads MNHEY; CDR2 reads SMNVEV (reference sequence).

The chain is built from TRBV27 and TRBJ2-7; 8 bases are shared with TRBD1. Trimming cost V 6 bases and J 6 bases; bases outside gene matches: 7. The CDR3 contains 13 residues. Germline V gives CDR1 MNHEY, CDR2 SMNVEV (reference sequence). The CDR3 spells CASRDRVTGEQYF. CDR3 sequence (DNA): TGTGCCAGCAGGGACAGGGTTACCGGCGAGCAGTACTTC.

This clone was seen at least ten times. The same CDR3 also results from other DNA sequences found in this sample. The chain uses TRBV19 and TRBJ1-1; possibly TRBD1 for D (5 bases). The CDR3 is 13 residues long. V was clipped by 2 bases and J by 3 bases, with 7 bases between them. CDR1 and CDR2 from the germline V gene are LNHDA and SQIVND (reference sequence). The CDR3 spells CASSIWGDTEAFF. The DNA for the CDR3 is TGTGCCAGTAGTATATGGGGCGACACTGAAGCTTTCTTT. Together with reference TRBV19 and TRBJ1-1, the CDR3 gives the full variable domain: DGGITQSPKYLFRKEGQNVTLSCEQNLNHDAMYWYRQDPGQGLRLIYYSQIVNDFQKGDIAEGYSVSREKKESFPLTVTSAQKNPTAFYLCASSIWGDTEAFFGQGTRLTVV.

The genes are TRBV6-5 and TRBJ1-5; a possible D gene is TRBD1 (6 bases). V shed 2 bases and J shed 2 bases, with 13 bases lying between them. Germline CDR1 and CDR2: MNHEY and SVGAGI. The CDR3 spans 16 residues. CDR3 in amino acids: CASSYPLQGGNQPQHF. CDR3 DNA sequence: TGTGCCAGCAGTTACCCGCTACAGGGCGGCAATCAGCCCCAGCATTTT.

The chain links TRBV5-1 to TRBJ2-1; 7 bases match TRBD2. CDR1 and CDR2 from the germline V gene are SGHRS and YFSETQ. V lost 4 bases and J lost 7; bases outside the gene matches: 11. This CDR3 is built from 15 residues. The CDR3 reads CASSPRVAGVNEQFF. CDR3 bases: TGCGCCAGCAGCCCCCGGGTAGCGGGTGTGAATGAGCAGTTCTTC. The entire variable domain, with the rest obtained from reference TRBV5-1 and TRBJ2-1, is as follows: KAGVTQTPRYLIKTRGQQVTLSCSPISGHRSVSWYQQTPGQGLQFLFEYFSETQRNKGNFPGRFSGRQFSNSRSEMNVSTLELGDSALYLCASSPRVAGVNEQFFGPGTRLTVL.

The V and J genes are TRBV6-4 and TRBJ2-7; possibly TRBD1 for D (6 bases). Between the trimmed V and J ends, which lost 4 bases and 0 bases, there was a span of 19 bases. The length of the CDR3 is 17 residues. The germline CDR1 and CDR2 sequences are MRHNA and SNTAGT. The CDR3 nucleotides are TGTGCCAGCAGTGCGGACAGTGGGGGACCTAGCTCCTACGAGCAGTACTTC. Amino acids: CASSADSGGPSSYEQYF.

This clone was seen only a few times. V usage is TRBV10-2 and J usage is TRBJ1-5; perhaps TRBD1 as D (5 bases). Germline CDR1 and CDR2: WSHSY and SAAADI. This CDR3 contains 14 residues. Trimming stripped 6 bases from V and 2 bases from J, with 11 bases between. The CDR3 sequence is CASRGGVGNQPQHF. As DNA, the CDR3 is TGCGCCAGCAGGGGAGGGGTTGGCAATCAGCCCCAGCATTTT.

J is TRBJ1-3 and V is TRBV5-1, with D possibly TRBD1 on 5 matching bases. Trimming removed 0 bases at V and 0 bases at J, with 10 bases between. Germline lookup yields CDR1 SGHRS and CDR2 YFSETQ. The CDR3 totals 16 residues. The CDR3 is CASSLALGGSGNTIYF. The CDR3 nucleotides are TGCGCCAGCAGCTTGGCTTTGGGGGGCTCTGGAAACACCATATATTTT.

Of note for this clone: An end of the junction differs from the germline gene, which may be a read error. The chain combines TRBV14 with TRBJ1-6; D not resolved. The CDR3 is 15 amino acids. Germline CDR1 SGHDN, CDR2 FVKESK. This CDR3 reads CASSQSRIYNSLLHF. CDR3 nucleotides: TGTGCCAGCAGCCAATCACGAATTTATAATTCACTCCTCCACTTT.

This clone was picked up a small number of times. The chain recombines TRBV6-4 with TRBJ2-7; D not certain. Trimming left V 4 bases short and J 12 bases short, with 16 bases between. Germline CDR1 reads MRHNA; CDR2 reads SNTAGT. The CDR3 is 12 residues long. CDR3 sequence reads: CASSGPLSPRYF. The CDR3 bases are TGTGCCAGCAGTGGGCCCTTAAGTCCACGGTACTTC.

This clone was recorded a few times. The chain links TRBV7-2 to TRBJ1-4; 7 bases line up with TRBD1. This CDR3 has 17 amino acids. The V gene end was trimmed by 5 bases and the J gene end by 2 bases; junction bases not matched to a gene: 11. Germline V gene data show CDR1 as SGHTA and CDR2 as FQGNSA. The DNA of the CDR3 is TGTGCCAGCAGCCACCCCCGACAGGGTGGGACTAATGAAAAACTGTTTTTT. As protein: CASSHPRQGGTNEKLFF.

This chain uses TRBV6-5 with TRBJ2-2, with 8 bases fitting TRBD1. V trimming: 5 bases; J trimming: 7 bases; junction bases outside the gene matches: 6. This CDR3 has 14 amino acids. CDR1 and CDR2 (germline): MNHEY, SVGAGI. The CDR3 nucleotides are TGTGCCAGCAGTACCAGGGGGCGCTTCGGGGAGCTGTTTTTT. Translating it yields CASSTRGRFGELFF.

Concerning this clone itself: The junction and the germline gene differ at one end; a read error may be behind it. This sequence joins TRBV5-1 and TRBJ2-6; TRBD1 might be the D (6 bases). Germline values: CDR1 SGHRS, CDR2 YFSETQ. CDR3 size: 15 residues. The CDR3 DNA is TGCGCCAGCAGCACCAGACAGGCTGGGGCCAACGGCCTGACTTTC. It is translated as CASSTRQAGANGLTF.

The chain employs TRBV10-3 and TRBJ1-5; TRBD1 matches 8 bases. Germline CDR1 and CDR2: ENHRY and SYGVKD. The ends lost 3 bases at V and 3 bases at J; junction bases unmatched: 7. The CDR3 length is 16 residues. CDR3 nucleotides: TGTGCCATCAGTGAAAAGACAGGGGCGTTCAATCAGCCCCAGCATTTT. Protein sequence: CAISEKTGAFNQPQHF.

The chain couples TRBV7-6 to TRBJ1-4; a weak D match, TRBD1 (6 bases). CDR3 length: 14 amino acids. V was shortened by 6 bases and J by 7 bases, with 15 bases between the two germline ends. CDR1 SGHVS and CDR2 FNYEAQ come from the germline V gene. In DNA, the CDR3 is TGTGCCAGCAGTCAGACCCAGGGGAGTGAAAAACTGTTTTTT. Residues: CASSQTQGSEKLFF.

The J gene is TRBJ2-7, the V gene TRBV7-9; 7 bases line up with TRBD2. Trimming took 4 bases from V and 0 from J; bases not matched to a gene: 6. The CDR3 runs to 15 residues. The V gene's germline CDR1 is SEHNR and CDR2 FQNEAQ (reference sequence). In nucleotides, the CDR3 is TGTGCCAGCAGCTCAGGGAGGGCGCTCTCCTACGAGCAGTACTTC. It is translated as CASSSGRALSYEQYF.

The CDR3 DNA reads TGTGCCAGCTCACCTCAGGGCGACGCAGATACGCAGTATTTT. It encodes CASSPQGDADTQYF. The rearrangement joins TRBV18 to TRBJ2-3, with D tentatively TRBD1 (5 bases). V dropped 3 bases and J dropped 4 bases, with 11 bases sitting between them. The length of the CDR3 is 14 residues. Germline-derived CDR1 and CDR2 are KGHSH and LQKENI.

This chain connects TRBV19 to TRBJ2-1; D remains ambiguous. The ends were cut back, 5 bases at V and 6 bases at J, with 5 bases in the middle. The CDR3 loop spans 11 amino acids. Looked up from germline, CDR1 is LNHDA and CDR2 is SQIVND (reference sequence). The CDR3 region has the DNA TGTGCCAGTAGTCGTTTCAATGAGCAGTTCTTC. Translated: CASSRFNEQFF.

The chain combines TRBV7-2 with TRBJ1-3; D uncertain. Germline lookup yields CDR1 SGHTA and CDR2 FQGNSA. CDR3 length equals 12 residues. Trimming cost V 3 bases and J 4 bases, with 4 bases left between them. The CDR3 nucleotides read TGTGCCAGCAGCTTCGGGGGAAACACCATATATTTT. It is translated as CASSFGGNTIYF.